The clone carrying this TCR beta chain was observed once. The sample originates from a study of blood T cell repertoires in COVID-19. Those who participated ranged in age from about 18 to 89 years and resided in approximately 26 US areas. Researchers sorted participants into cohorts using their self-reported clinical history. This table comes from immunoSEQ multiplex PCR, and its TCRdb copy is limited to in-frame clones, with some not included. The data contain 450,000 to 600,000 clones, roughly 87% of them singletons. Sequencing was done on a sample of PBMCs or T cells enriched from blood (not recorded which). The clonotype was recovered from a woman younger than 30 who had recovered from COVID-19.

CDR3 bases: TGCGCCAGCAGCCCTGGTTGGATTGGAGACCAGAACACTGAAGCTTTCTTT. Residues: CASSPGWIGDQNTEAFF. This chain joins TRBV4-1 and TRBJ1-1, with no clear D. The V and J ends lost 4 bases and 1 base respectively, with 19 bases between them. CDR3 length: 17 residues. Germline-derived CDR1 and CDR2 are MGHRA and YSYEKL.